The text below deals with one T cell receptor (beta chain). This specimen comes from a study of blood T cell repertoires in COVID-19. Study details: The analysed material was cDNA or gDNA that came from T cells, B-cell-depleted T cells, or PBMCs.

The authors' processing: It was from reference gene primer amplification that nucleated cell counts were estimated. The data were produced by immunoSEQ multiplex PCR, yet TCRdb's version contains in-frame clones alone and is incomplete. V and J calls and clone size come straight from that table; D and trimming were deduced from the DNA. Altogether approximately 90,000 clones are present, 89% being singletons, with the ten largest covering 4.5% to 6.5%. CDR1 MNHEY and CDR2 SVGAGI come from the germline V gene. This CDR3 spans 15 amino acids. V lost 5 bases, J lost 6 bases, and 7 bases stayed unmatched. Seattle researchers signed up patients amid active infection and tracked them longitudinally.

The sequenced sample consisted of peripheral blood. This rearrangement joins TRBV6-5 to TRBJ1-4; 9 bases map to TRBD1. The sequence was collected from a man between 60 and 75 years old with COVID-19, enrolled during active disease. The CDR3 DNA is TGTGCCAGCAGTACCTACAGGGGGCTTCATGAAAAACTGTTTTTT. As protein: CASSTYRGLHEKLFF.